The source of this T cell receptor beta chain is a study of T-cell memory formation after mild COVID-19. The CDR3 is made up of 14 amino acids. After removal of 3 bases from V and 3 bases from J, the junction contained 5 bases not matched to a gene. CDR1 and CDR2 (germline): SGHDN, FVKESK. Via MiXCR, TCRdb re-called the 5' RACE reads, giving one row per CDR3 protein. This sample yields about 470,000 distinct CDR3 sequences, of which about 20% are seen a single time; 12% belongs to the top ten. This clonotype originated in an adult woman who had mild COVID-19 (a few samples of this study predate the infection). Cell type and time point are not known. Sequencing used PBMCs or a T cell subset sorted from them (not recorded which). The V call is TRBV14, the J call TRBJ2-7, with 7 positions matching TRBD1. The CDR3 DNA reads as TGTGCCAGCAGCCAGACAGGGCCGGACTACGAGCAGTACTTC. Translation gives CASSQTGPDYEQYF.